This T cell receptor beta chain is drawn from a study of T-cell memory formation after mild COVID-19. TCRdb independently ran MiXCR on the 5' RACE reads; one entry per CDR3 protein. The sample carries 45,000 to 65,000 distinct CDR3 sequences, roughly 9.5% recorded once. This clonotype came up once. Its antigen is still unknown. The V gene lost 4 bases and the J gene lost 5 bases, with 17 bases spanning the gap. CDR3 length: 15 residues. CDR1 LGHDT and CDR2 YNNKEL come from the germline V gene (reference sequence). Study conclusions and caveats: The study found balanced CD4/CD8 in clones contracting day 15 to 85 and a CD4+ lean in later expanders. Mostly located in CM and EM were contracting CD4+ clones, with contracting CD8+ clones located in EMRA.

Sequences were obtained from PBMCs or a T cell subset sorted from them (not recorded which). J is TRBJ1-1 and V is TRBV3-1; a possible D gene is TRBD1 (5 bases). This receptor was obtained from a man aged 18-30 years who had mild COVID-19 (a few samples of this study predate the infection). Cell type and time point are not known. The CDR3 DNA reads as TGTGCCAGCAGCCCAAAACGGGGCAGGGAAACTGAAGCTTTCTTT. Its protein product is CASSPKRGRETEAFF.